These 28 T cell receptor beta chains were all obtained from the same sample, sequenced in a study of neurological immune-mediated disorders. TCRdb redid the calling of the 5' RACE reads with MiXCR, one entry per CDR3 protein. The sample lists tens of thousands of distinct CDR3 sequences, roughly 24% seen once, with about 23% in the top ten. Sequencing was done on a sample of PBMCs. Source of these receptors: an older woman in good health.

The gene calls are TRBV7-9 and TRBJ2-7; 8 positions agree with TRBD2. With V trimmed by 6 bases and J by 6 bases, 10 bases remained unmatched. This CDR3 comprises 14 residues. Germline-derived CDR1 and CDR2 are SEHNR and FQNEAQ (reference sequence). CDR3 bases: TGTGCCAGCAGTTTCGGGACTAGGGAGTCCGAGCAGTACTTC. Translating it yields CASSFGTRESEQYF.

This clonotype was seen at least ten times. The chain recombines TRBV3-1 with TRBJ2-2; D unresolved. Germline V gene sequence: CDR1 LGHDT, CDR2 YNNKEL (reference sequence). The CDR3 is 13 residues long. Trimming stripped 4 bases from V and 4 bases from J, with 7 bases between. The CDR3 region is CASSPDPTGELFF. DNA of the CDR3: TGTGCCAGCAGCCCCGACCCCACCGGGGAGCTGTTTTTT.

Many counts were recorded for this clonotype. This chain links TRBV6-2 or TRBV6-3 with TRBJ1-5; 12 positions match TRBD1. Germline V gene sequence: CDR1 MNHEY, CDR2 SVGEGT. This CDR3 has 14 residues. V was pared by 7 bases and J by 13 bases, with 11 bases of the junction left unmatched. The CDR3 here is CASTKGTGGESQHF. CDR3 coding DNA: TGTGCCAGCACTAAAGGGACAGGGGGCGAGTCACAGCATTTT.

This clonotype was recorded at least ten times. The chain joins TRBV29-1 to TRBJ2-2; the D call may be TRBD1 or TRBD2 (5 bases each). The germline CDR1 and CDR2 sequences are SQVTM and ANQGSEA. V shed 6 bases and J shed 4 bases, with 15 bases lying between them. The CDR3 is 14 residues long. CDR3: CSVSGTDFTGELFF. DNA of the CDR3: TGCAGCGTGTCCGGGACGGACTTCACCGGGGAGCTGTTTTTT.

This rearrangement joins TRBV18 to TRBJ2-3; D gene ambiguous. This CDR3 contains 13 residues. Germline CDR1 and CDR2: KGHSH and LQKENI. Deletions cut 0 bases from V and 6 bases from J, with 7 bases between. CDR3 DNA: TGTGCCAGCTCACCACCGGGTGGCGATACGCAGTATTTT. Translation: CASSPPGGDTQYF.

V and J are TRBV7-9 and TRBJ1-1; D call uncertain. Germline CDR1 SEHNR, CDR2 FQNEAQ (reference sequence). The length of the CDR3 is 14 residues. Trimming pared 3 bases from V and 6 bases from J, leaving 14 bases between. CDR3 residues: CASSFRQQSAEAFF. The CDR3 DNA sequence: TGTGCCAGCAGCTTTCGGCAACAGTCAGCTGAAGCTTTCTTT.

This clonotype was detected ten times or more. The chain recombines TRBV12-3 or TRBV12-4 with TRBJ1-2; the D gene is possibly TRBD1 (6 bases). The CDR3 length is 14 residues. V was clipped by 6 bases and J by 3 bases, with 14 bases between them. The CDR3 sequence is CASRVKTGHYGYTF. CDR3 in DNA: TGTGCCAGCAGAGTAAAAACAGGGCACTATGGCTACACCTTC.

This clonotype appeared many times. V and J are TRBV15 and TRBJ1-5; TRBD1 agrees at 12 bases. This CDR3 spans 17 amino acids. J lost 0 bases, V lost 4 bases, and 4 bases had no gene match. Germline V gene data show CDR1 as LNHNV and CDR2 as YYDKDF (reference sequence). CDR3 residues: CATSMGTGGYSNQPQHF. The DNA of the CDR3 is TGTGCCACCAGCATGGGGACAGGGGGCTATAGCAATCAGCCCCAGCATTTT.

This clonotype was counted many times. The CDR3 sequence is CASSEVDGEGEQYF. CDR3 nucleotides: TGTGCCAGCAGTGAAGTTGACGGAGAAGGTGAGCAGTACTTC. The chain is built from TRBV6-1 and TRBJ2-7, with D hard to call. The CDR3 sequence is 14 residues long. Trimming shortened V by 1 base and J by 7 bases, and 14 bases separated the two germline ends. The germline gives CDR1 MNHNS, CDR2 SASEGT.

This clonotype has at least ten counts. The rearrangement links TRBV9 to TRBJ1-1; D gene unclear. The CDR3 is 15 residues long. The germline V gene encodes CDR1 SGDLS and CDR2 YYNGEE. V was trimmed by 4 bases and J by 5 bases, leaving 18 bases between them. CDR3 coding DNA: TGTGCCAGCAGCCCCGTTTTATTGGGTCGGACTGAAGCTTTCTTT. Protein: CASSPVLLGRTEAFF. Looking up the rest from reference TRBV9 and TRBJ1-1 gives the full variable domain: DSGVTQTPKHLITATGQRVTLRCSPRSGDLSVYWYQQSLDQGLQFLIQYYNGEERAKGNILERFSAQQFPDLHSELNLSSLELGDSALYFCASSPVLLGRTEAFFGQGTRLTVV.

This clonotype was recorded at least ten times. The rearrangement joins TRBV5-1 to TRBJ2-1; tentatively, D is TRBD1 or TRBD2 (5 bases each). Germline loops: CDR1 SGHRS, CDR2 YFSETQ. Trimming removed 7 bases at V and 9 bases at J, with 20 bases between. This CDR3 is 14 amino acids long. The CDR3 DNA follows: TGCGCCAGCGGTCTGCCCCTGGGTGGGGGTGAGCAGTTCTTC. It codes for CASGLPLGGGEQFF.

The sample holds many counts of this clonotype. This sequence joins TRBV6-2 or TRBV6-3 and TRBJ2-1; TRBD2 agrees at 7 bases. CDR3 length equals 15 residues. Germline values: CDR1 MNHEY, CDR2 SVGEGT. V gave up 2 bases and J gave up 6 bases; unmatched junction bases: 7. The CDR3 protein is CASSYRGERGNEQFF. The DNA for the CDR3 is TGTGCCAGCAGTTACCGGGGGGAGCGGGGCAATGAGCAGTTCTTC.

This clonotype was recorded many times. The chain links TRBV5-5 to TRBJ2-5, with a tentative D call TRBD1 (6 bases). The CDR3 is 14 residues long. CDR1 and CDR2 from the germline V gene are SGHKS and YYEKEE (reference sequence). V dropped 6 bases and J dropped 1 base, with 13 bases sitting between them. CDR3 bases: TGTGCCAGCATCCCGGGACACAGCCAAGAGACCCAGTACTTC. Protein sequence: CASIPGHSQETQYF.

This clonotype was seen repeatedly, ten times or more. Here the CDR3 DNA reads TGCAGTGCCCACGCCCCCCCGGGCTACAATGAGCAGTTCTTC. This encodes CSAHAPPGYNEQFF. The gene calls are TRBV20-1 and TRBJ2-1; no clear D. This CDR3 region has 14 residues. Germline V CDR1 and CDR2: DFQATT, SNEGSKA (reference sequence). V lost 6 bases and J 3 bases, leaving 15 bases between the germline ends.

The chain combines TRBV14 with TRBJ2-7; D not certain. V was pared by 5 bases and J by 1 base, with 12 bases between. The length of the CDR3 is 14 residues. Germline CDR1 reads SGHDN; CDR2 reads FVKESK. CDR3 residues: CASSDNGWSYEQYF. The CDR3 coding sequence is TGTGCCAGCAGCGACAATGGCTGGTCCTACGAGCAGTACTTC.

This clonotype was observed at least ten times. The V and J genes are TRBV20-1 and TRBJ1-1; weak D call: TRBD1 (6 bases). V lost 3 bases to trimming and J lost 11 bases, with 16 bases between them. This CDR3 region has 12 residues. In germline, CDR1 is DFQATT, CDR2 SNEGSKA (reference sequence). The CDR3, as DNA: TGCAGTGCTAGTAGCAGGGGAGACTTGGCTTTCTTT. It encodes CSASSRGDLAFF.

This clonotype was found a few times. CDR3 loop: CASSLQPGLADYNEQFF. Here the CDR3 DNA reads TGCGCCAGCAGCTTGCAGCCGGGACTAGCGGACTACAATGAGCAGTTCTTC. The chain recombines TRBV5-1 with TRBJ2-1; 11 positions match TRBD2. This CDR3 has 17 amino acids. Germline V gene data show CDR1 as SGHRS and CDR2 as YFSETQ. The V gene end was trimmed by 1 base and the J gene end by 3 bases; junction bases not matched to a gene: 6.

V usage is TRBV4-2 and J usage is TRBJ1-4; D uncertain. CDR3 length: 16 amino acids. Germline loops: CDR1 LGHNA, CDR2 YNFKEQ. The V end was cut by 1 base, the J end by 8 bases, with 17 bases between. CDR3 sequence reads: CASSQVGSGEKEKLFF. The CDR3 DNA sequence: TGTGCCAGCAGCCAAGTAGGGTCTGGGGAGAAGGAAAAACTGTTTTTT.

This clonotype has ten or more counts. At one of its ends the junction is not consistent with the germline gene, which may arise from a read error. V is TRBV11-2 and J is TRBJ2-1; D ambiguous. Germline V gene lookup returns CDR1 SGHAT and CDR2 FQNNGV. This CDR3 has 12 amino acids. For the CDR3, the DNA is TGTGCCAGCTGGTCTGGAGCAAATGCCCCCAACTTC. This sequence encodes CASWSGANAPNF.

This clonotype was detected a few times. This chain links TRBV9 with TRBJ2-1, with 10 bases identical to TRBD2. This CDR3 contains 15 residues. Germline CDR1 reads SGDLS; CDR2 reads YYNGEE. Trimming at V came to 0 bases and at J to 3 bases, leaving 0 bases not matched to a gene. This CDR3 is CASSVGTSGYNEQFF. For the CDR3, the DNA is TGTGCCAGCAGCGTAGGGACTAGCGGCTACAATGAGCAGTTCTTC.

Comments on this clonotype: A clone one base away is much larger, so this may be a read error. V usage is TRBV20-1 and J usage is TRBJ2-3; TRBD1 matches 8 bases. This CDR3 contains 14 residues. Germline loops: CDR1 DFQATT, CDR2 SNEGSKA (reference sequence). The CDR3 nucleotides are TGCAGTGCTAGGCCGGGACAGGTTACAGATATGCAGTATTTT. Translation: CSARPGQVTDMQYF.

This clonotype was detected a few times. The J gene is TRBJ2-7, the V gene TRBV28; 7 bases map to TRBD1. With 6 bases clipped from V and 5 bases from J, the junction kept 10 bases outside the gene matches. The CDR3 loop spans 14 amino acids. The germline V gene encodes CDR1 MDHEN and CDR2 SYDVKM. The CDR3 loop is CASRNFDRAHEQYF. CDR3 nucleotides: TGTGCCAGCAGGAATTTCGACAGGGCCCACGAGCAGTACTTC.

The table lists this clonotype with many counts. V gene TRBV12-3 or TRBV12-4 combines with J gene TRBJ2-7; D is possibly TRBD1 (5 bases). This CDR3 is 14 amino acids long. V was shortened by 4 bases and J by 4 bases, with 14 bases between the two germline ends. The CDR3 here is CASSYSGLPYEQYF. Written as DNA, the CDR3 is TGTGCCAGCAGTTACTCAGGGCTCCCATACGAGCAGTACTTC.

This clonotype came up many times. The chain uses TRBV7-8 and TRBJ2-4; D remains unclear. V was cut by 5 bases and J by 7 bases, with 18 bases left in between. CDR1 and CDR2 (germline): SGHVS, FQNEAQ. CDR3 size: 15 residues. The CDR3, as DNA: TGTGCCAGCAGCCCTAGAGTTCGATGGGGTAACATTCAGTACTTC. Amino acids: CASSPRVRWGNIQYF.

The sample holds many counts of this clonotype. The V gene is TRBV5-4, the J gene TRBJ2-5; the match to TRBD2 covers 9 bases. Germline trimming cut 2 bases from V and 5 bases from J; bases unmatched to any gene: 7. CDR1 is SGHNT and CDR2 is YYREEE in the germline V gene (reference sequence). The CDR3 runs to 15 residues. In nucleotides, the CDR3 is TGTGCCAGCAGCTTATCTCTAGCGGGAAGCGAGACCCAGTACTTC. It yields the protein CASSLSLAGSETQYF.

In this sample, this clonotype turned up many times. The rearrangement links TRBV20-1 to TRBJ2-2; D perhaps matches TRBD2 (5 bases). Germline V gene lookup returns CDR1 DFQATT and CDR2 SNEGSKA (reference sequence). V was trimmed by 6 bases and J by 4 bases, leaving 12 bases between them. The CDR3 is made up of 13 amino acids. The CDR3 sequence is CSARRSGTGELFF. As DNA, the CDR3 is TGCAGTGCCCGGAGGTCGGGCACCGGGGAGCTGTTTTTT.

V gene TRBV24-1 combines with J gene TRBJ2-1, with 7 bases matching TRBD1. Trimming took 4 bases from V and 13 from J; bases not matched to a gene: 6. This CDR3 has 12 amino acids. CDR1 KGHDR and CDR2 SFDVKD come from the germline V gene. CDR3: CATSDYTGVQFF. The DNA for the CDR3 is TGTGCCACCAGTGACTATACAGGGGTACAGTTCTTC.

In its sample, this clonotype was seen many times. The chain is built from TRBV28 and TRBJ2-1; unclear D gene. Germline V gene sequence: CDR1 MDHEN, CDR2 SYDVKM. Trimming left V 6 bases short and J 7 bases short, with 16 bases between. The CDR3 covers 14 residues. This CDR3 is CASRSWGFENEQFF. In nucleotides, the CDR3 is TGTGCCAGCAGATCATGGGGATTTGAGAATGAGCAGTTCTTC.